These 26 T cell receptor beta chains originate from one sample sequenced in a study of PD-1 blockade in classical Hodgkin lymphoma. Noted time point: cycle 4 day 1 (C4D1), after less than 7 weeks of nivolumab. Each of the patients experienced relapse following autologous stem cell transplantation, and their brentuximab vedotin exposure differed. The repertoire was sequenced with immunoSEQ multiplex PCR; TCRdb's copy has only in-frame clones and lacks some. The sample comprises nearly 25,000 clones, roughly 76% of which are singletons, and roughly 27% rests with the top ten. The sequences come from peripheral blood mononuclear cells (PBMCs), collected before the fourth cycle of nivolumab. These receptors originate from a human donor with classical Hodgkin lymphoma.

This chain links TRBV27 with TRBJ2-7, with D unresolved. From germline, CDR1 is MNHEY and CDR2 SMNVEV (reference sequence). This CDR3 contains 14 residues. The V gene lost 5 bases and the J gene lost 2 bases, with 13 bases spanning the gap. The chain's CDR3 is CASSRSRPTYEQYF. The DNA of the CDR3 is TGTGCCAGCAGTCGTTCCCGGCCAACCTACGAGCAGTACTTC.

CDR3 protein: CASRGLAGGRNEQFF. CDR3 nucleotides: TGTGCCAGCAGGGGACTAGCGGGGGGGCGCAATGAGCAGTTCTTC. The V call is TRBV6-6, the J call TRBJ2-1; TRBD2 matches at 16 bases. CDR3 length equals 15 residues. Trimming took 6 bases from V and 6 from J; bases not matched to a gene: 2. CDR1 and CDR2 (germline): MNHNY, SVGAGI (reference sequence).

Only a few counts were recorded for this clone. The rearrangement joins TRBV9 to TRBJ1-1; tentatively, D is TRBD1 (6 bases). V was clipped by 0 bases and J by 1 base, with 13 bases between them. The CDR3 is 16 residues long. Germline CDR1 and CDR2: SGDLS and YYNGEE. The CDR3 region has the DNA TGTGCCAGCAGCGTAGCTCCACCGACAGGGAACACTGAAGCTTTCTTT. Translating it yields CASSVAPPTGNTEAFF.

The chain uses TRBV28 and TRBJ1-4, with TRBD1 identical over 9 bases. Germline V gene data show CDR1 as MDHEN and CDR2 as SYDVKM. The CDR3 sequence is 15 residues long. V lost 10 bases to trimming and J lost 8 bases; unmatched junction nucleotides: 14. CDR3 coding DNA: TGTGCCACCCTATTCCCGGGACAGGGAAACGAAAAACTGTTTTTT. This sequence encodes CATLFPGQGNEKLFF. Based on the CDR3 plus reference TRBV28 and TRBJ1-4, the full variable domain is DVKVTQSSRYLVKRTGEKVFLECVQDMDHENMFWYRQDPGLGLRLIYFSYDVKMKEKGDIPEGYSVSREKKERFSLILESASTNQTSMYLCATLFPGQGNEKLFFGSGTQLSVL.

This clone appeared a few times. The V call is TRBV5-6, the J call TRBJ1-6, with D perhaps TRBD1 (6 bases). Trimming removed 0 bases from V and 0 bases from J, with 13 bases in between. This CDR3 has 18 amino acids. CDR1 SGHDT and CDR2 YYEEEE come from the germline V gene. CDR3 amino acids: CASSLVGGRGSYNSPLHF. The CDR3 DNA sequence: TGTGCCAGCAGCTTGGTAGGGGGAAGGGGCTCCTATAATTCACCCCTCCACTTT.

This sequence joins TRBV7-3 and TRBJ1-2; perhaps TRBD1 as D (6 bases). The CDR3 contains 13 residues. The ends were cut back, 4 bases at V and 5 bases at J, with 11 bases in the middle. The germline V gene has CDR1 SGHTA and CDR2 FQGTGA. CDR3 DNA: TGTGCCAGCAGCTCAGCACAGGGTTATGGCTACACCTTC. Translating gives CASSSAQGYGYTF.

The chain links TRBV5-1 to TRBJ1-6, with D hard to call. This CDR3 comprises 15 residues. Trimming took off 0 bases at V and 5 bases at J, with 9 bases between the two ends. Germline CDR1 SGHRS, CDR2 YFSETQ. CDR3 DNA: TGCGCCAGCAGCTTGGGCCAGACAAATAATTCACCCCTCCACTTT. Translating gives CASSLGQTNNSPLHF.

V and J are TRBV6-5 and TRBJ2-7; D uncertain. V lost 5 bases to trimming and J lost 2 bases, with 10 bases between them. CDR1 and CDR2 (germline): MNHEY, SVGAGI. The CDR3 is 13 residues long. CDR3 in amino acids: CASSERKPYEQYV. CDR3 coding DNA: TGTGCCAGCAGTGAAAGAAAGCCCTACGAGCAGTACGTC.

This clone has just one count. The J gene is TRBJ1-1, the V gene TRBV19; perhaps TRBD1 as D (5 bases). Per germline, CDR1 LNHDA and CDR2 SQIVND (reference sequence). V dropped 1 base and J dropped 10 bases, with 10 bases sitting between them. The CDR3 loop spans 12 amino acids. CDR3 amino acids: CASSIGGERAFF. CDR3 DNA: TGTGCCAGTAGTATAGGGGGCGAACGAGCTTTCTTT. Combining the CDR3 with reference TRBV19 and TRBJ1-1 gives the whole variable domain DGGITQSPKYLFRKEGQNVTLSCEQNLNHDAMYWYRQDPGQGLRLIYYSQIVNDFQKGDIAEGYSVSREKKESFPLTVTSAQKNPTAFYLCASSIGGERAFFGQGTRLTVV.

The chain links TRBV28 to TRBJ2-3; D gene unclear. Germline assignment: CDR1 MDHEN and CDR2 SYDVKM. V was pared by 2 bases and J by 6 bases, with 18 bases between. There are 16 residues in the CDR3. The CDR3 DNA reads as TGTGCCAGCAGTTTACTTGAGCGCCTGTGGACCGATACGCAGTATTTT. Translated, it gives CASSLLERLWTDTQYF. Drawing the rest from reference TRBV28 and TRBJ2-3, the complete variable domain is DVKVTQSSRYLVKRTGEKVFLECVQDMDHENMFWYRQDPGLGLRLIYFSYDVKMKEKGDIPEGYSVSREKKERFSLILESASTNQTSMYLCASSLLERLWTDTQYFGPGTRLTVL.

This chain joins TRBV6-6 and TRBJ1-6, with D unresolved. Germline CDR1 reads MNHNY; CDR2 reads SVGAGI (reference sequence). CDR3 size: 13 residues. V was shortened by 3 bases and J by 7 bases, with 7 bases between the two germline ends. CDR3 region: CASSYMSNSPLHF. In DNA, the CDR3 is TGTGCCAGCAGTTATATGAGCAATTCACCCCTCCACTTT.

The chain has TRBV28 and TRBJ1-2, with D tentatively TRBD1 (5 bases). Trimming removed 6 bases at V and 8 bases at J, with 16 bases between. Germline lookup yields CDR1 MDHEN and CDR2 SYDVKM. This CDR3 contains 13 residues. DNA of the CDR3: TGTGCCAGCAGCTCCGGGGCAGCGGGGGGCTACACCTTC. Protein sequence: CASSSGAAGGYTF.

This clone was seen only once. V usage is TRBV5-4 and J usage is TRBJ2-3, with D perhaps being TRBD1 or TRBD2 (5 bases each). Trimming took off 3 bases at V and 4 bases at J, with 12 bases between the two ends. The CDR3 covers 14 residues. CDR1 and CDR2 (germline): SGHNT, YYREEE (reference sequence). The CDR3: CASSSPQGADTQYF. The CDR3 coding sequence is TGTGCCAGCAGCTCGCCTCAGGGAGCAGATACGCAGTATTTT.

The chain employs TRBV14 and TRBJ1-6; D is ambiguous. This CDR3 is 14 amino acids long. V gave up 1 base and J gave up 8 bases, with 9 bases separating them. The germline V gene encodes CDR1 SGHDN and CDR2 FVKESK. The CDR3 nucleotides read TGTGCCAGCAGCCAAGGACGGGAGTATTCACCCCTCCACTTT. It encodes CASSQGREYSPLHF.

This clone was seen a few times. This sequence joins TRBV2 and TRBJ1-3; D unresolved. There are 15 residues in the CDR3. Germline values: CDR1 SNHLY, CDR2 FYNNEI. V lost 4 bases and J lost 2, with 12 bases in between. This CDR3 is CASSVRVEPGNTIYF. The CDR3 nucleotides read TGTGCCAGCAGTGTCCGTGTGGAGCCTGGAAACACCATATATTTT.

The chain combines TRBV11-3 with TRBJ1-3; D unclear. The V gene's germline CDR1 is SGHNT and CDR2 YENEEA. The germline V and J ends were trimmed by 5 bases and 5 bases, with 13 bases remaining between them. This CDR3 has 14 amino acids. The CDR3 sequence is CASSDGRIRNTIYF. The CDR3 nucleotides are TGTGCCAGCAGCGACGGACGGATTAGAAACACCATATATTTT.

The J gene is TRBJ2-3, the V gene TRBV27; 9 bases match TRBD2. From germline, CDR1 is MNHEY and CDR2 SMNVEV (reference sequence). V was pared by 8 bases and J by 2 bases, with 11 bases of the junction left unmatched. The CDR3 is 16 residues long. Here the CDR3 reads CASRPRLAGLTDTQYF. The CDR3 region has the DNA TGTGCCAGCCGACCTCGGCTAGCGGGGCTCACAGATACGCAGTATTTT.

The chain has TRBV27 and TRBJ2-1, with D possibly matching TRBD1 (6 bases). V dropped 5 bases and J dropped 3 bases, with 14 bases sitting between them. Germline V gene data show CDR1 as MNHEY and CDR2 as SMNVEV (reference sequence). The CDR3 totals 15 residues. This chain's CDR3 is CASSPARGGYNEQFF. The CDR3 DNA is TGTGCCAGCAGTCCAGCTCGAGGGGGCTACAATGAGCAGTTCTTC.

The rearrangement links TRBV5-6 to TRBJ1-5; D may be TRBD1 (5 bases). CDR3 size: 16 residues. Germline V gene data show CDR1 as SGHDT and CDR2 as YYEEEE. Trimming took 3 bases from V and 7 from J, leaving 20 bases between them. The CDR3 sequence is CASSYLLGTSGQPQHF. Here the CDR3 DNA reads TGTGCCAGCAGCTATCTATTAGGGACGAGTGGACAGCCCCAGCATTTT.

This chain uses TRBV28 with TRBJ1-2; weak D call: TRBD1 (5 bases). The CDR3 is 12 amino acids. V was shortened by 10 bases and J by 7 bases, with 16 bases between the two germline ends. Germline values: CDR1 MDHEN, CDR2 SYDVKM. The CDR3 region is CATERDSTGYTF. DNA of the CDR3: TGTGCCACTGAACGGGACTCCACTGGCTACACCTTC.

The chain combines TRBV5-8 with TRBJ2-7; D perhaps matches TRBD1 (7 bases). The V gene lost 8 bases and the J gene lost 0 bases, with 15 bases spanning the gap. The CDR3 spans 14 residues. Germline assignment: CDR1 SGHTS and CDR2 YDEGEE. CDR3: CASGLTGASYEQYV. As DNA, the CDR3 is TGTGCCAGTGGACTAACAGGGGCCTCCTACGAGCAGTACGTC.

V gene TRBV27 combines with J gene TRBJ2-1; D may match TRBD1 or TRBD2 (6 bases each). Germline lookup yields CDR1 MNHEY and CDR2 SMNVEV (reference sequence). The CDR3 length is 16 residues. Trimming pared 5 bases from V and 6 bases from J, leaving 20 bases between. The CDR3 sequence is CASSGWGRGGRNEQFF. CDR3 bases: TGTGCCAGCAGTGGTTGGGGCAGGGGAGGACGCAATGAGCAGTTCTTC.

Ten or more counts support this clone. Other DNA variants within this sample encode the same CDR3. The gene calls are TRBV7-9 and TRBJ1-1; D is uncertain. This CDR3 comprises 12 residues. The germline V and J ends were trimmed by 1 base and 5 bases, with 5 bases remaining between them. The germline V gene encodes CDR1 SEHNR and CDR2 FQNEAQ (reference sequence). The CDR3 protein is CASSLGTTEAFF. CDR3 coding DNA: TGTGCCAGCAGCTTAGGAACGACTGAAGCTTTCTTT.

The V gene is TRBV28, the J gene TRBJ2-3; D perhaps matches TRBD2 (5 bases). There are 15 residues in the CDR3. V lost 6 bases and J 2 bases, leaving 15 bases between the germline ends. CDR1 and CDR2 from the germline V gene are MDHEN and SYDVKM. This CDR3 is CASSRRDRNTDTQYF. Written as DNA, the CDR3 is TGTGCCAGCAGCCGTCGGGATCGAAACACAGATACGCAGTATTTT.

The chain joins TRBV10-3 to TRBJ2-7, with 10 bases that match TRBD1. Losses at the gene ends were 9 bases for V and 3 bases for J; bases not matched to a gene: 8. Germline-derived CDR1 and CDR2 are ENHRY and SYGVKD. The CDR3 contains 14 residues. This chain's CDR3 is CAISRQGAIYEQYF. DNA for the CDR3: TGTGCCATTTCGCGACAGGGGGCTATCTACGAGCAGTACTTC.

CDR3 nucleotides: TGTGCCAGCAGCGTACAGGGGGCCCACGAGCAGTACTTC. It encodes CASSVQGAHEQYF. The genes are TRBV5-4 and TRBJ2-7; 9 positions match TRBD1. Germline V gene lookup returns CDR1 SGHNT and CDR2 YYREEE (reference sequence). CDR3 length: 13 amino acids. Unmatched junction bases numbered 4, after V lost 4 bases and J lost 5 bases.